This T cell receptor beta chain originates from a study of PD-L1 blockade in urothelial cancer. Study in general: Blood was subjected to analysis at 3 weeks (second dose) and 6 weeks following treatment start.

TCRdb keeps only in-frame clones here, not all; method: immunoSEQ multiplex PCR. This sample has under 130,000 clones, with about 85% found just once. Germline trimming cut 5 bases from V and 2 bases from J; bases unmatched to any gene: 2. This CDR3 comprises 13 residues. Per germline, CDR1 SGHRS and CDR2 YFSETQ. The source was PBMCs, collected around atezolizumab (anti-PD-L1) treatment. The TCR originated in a man in his fifties or sixties with urothelial cancer. This chain links TRBV5-1 with TRBJ2-7; 9 positions agree with TRBD2. The CDR3 loop reads CASRVAGAYEQYF. Here the CDR3 DNA reads TGCGCCAGCAGGGTAGCGGGGGCCTACGAGCAGTACTTC.